The T cell receptor beta chain under discussion was sequenced for a study of T cell changes during pregnancy in multiple sclerosis. Using immunoSEQ multiplex PCR, the repertoire was profiled, and TCRdb retains in-frame clones only, with some absent. The table shows 25,000 to 30,000 clones, with over 85% occurring only once. This clone appeared a single time. The junction departs from the called germline gene at one end, perhaps through a read error. The sequencing used CD4+ T cells from peripheral blood mononuclear cells, collected in the first trimester of pregnancy. The clonotype comes from a female donor with multiple sclerosis, enrolled in a pregnancy study.

For the CDR3, the DNA is TGTGCCAGCTGTGATCCAATAGGGACAGGAGGCTACGAGCAGTACTTC. Its translation is CASCDPIGTGGYEQYF. This chain joins TRBV2 and TRBJ2-7, with 8 positions matching TRBD1. This CDR3 has 16 residues. Germline CDR1 is SNHLY and CDR2 is FYNNEI.